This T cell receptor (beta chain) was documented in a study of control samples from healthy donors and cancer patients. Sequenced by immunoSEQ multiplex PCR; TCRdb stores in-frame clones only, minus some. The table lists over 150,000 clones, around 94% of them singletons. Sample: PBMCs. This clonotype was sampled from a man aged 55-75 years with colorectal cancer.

This CDR3 is CSVEWQNQETQYF. CDR3 in DNA: TGCAGCGTTGAGTGGCAGAACCAAGAGACCCAGTACTTC. The V call is TRBV29-1, the J call TRBJ2-5, with D hard to call. CDR3 length: 13 amino acids. Trimming removed 3 bases from V and 0 bases from J, with 8 bases in between. Germline V gives CDR1 SQVTM, CDR2 ANQGSEA.